A single sample is the source of the 28 T cell receptor beta chains below, sequenced in a study of blood T cell repertoires in COVID-19. Sequencing was performed with immunoSEQ multiplex PCR; in TCRdb, only in-frame clones are kept and a portion is missing. The profile covers more than 110,000 clones, with approximately 86% appearing a single time and 5% to 6% taken by the ten largest. Sequenced material: peripheral blood. The source of these receptors is a human donor in a cohort sampled during active COVID-19.

J is TRBJ1-2 and V is TRBV5-1, with D perhaps TRBD1 (6 bases). Germline lookup yields CDR1 SGHRS and CDR2 YFSETQ. V was clipped by 4 bases and J by 4 bases, with 14 bases between them. This CDR3 is built from 14 residues. CDR3 nucleotide sequence: TGCGCCAGCAGCGCCGGACAGTACGTCTATGGCTACACCTTC. It encodes CASSAGQYVYGYTF.

The chain employs TRBV10-3 and TRBJ1-5; 8 nucleotides agree with TRBD1. Looked up from germline, CDR1 is ENHRY and CDR2 is SYGVKD. J lost 5 bases, V lost 5 bases, and 2 bases had no gene match. This CDR3 is built from 13 residues. CDR3: CAISQGADQPQHF. The CDR3 DNA sequence: TGTGCCATCAGTCAGGGGGCGGATCAGCCCCAGCATTTT.

V usage is TRBV30 and J usage is TRBJ2-7, with TRBD1 matching 7 bases. The CDR3 extends over 13 amino acids. Germline V gene lookup returns CDR1 GTSNPN and CDR2 SVGIG (reference sequence). With V trimmed by 3 bases and J by 2 bases, 4 bases remained unmatched. The CDR3: CAWSPDRAYEQYF. CDR3 sequence (DNA): TGTGCCTGGAGCCCAGACAGGGCCTACGAGCAGTACTTC. The variable domain in full, with the rest retrieved from reference TRBV30 and TRBJ2-7, is SQTIHQWPATLVQPVGSPLSLECTVEGTSNPNLYWYRQAAGRGLQLLFYSVGIGQISSEVPQNLSASRPQDRQFILSSKKLLLSDSGFYLCAWSPDRAYEQYFGPGTRLTVT.

V usage is TRBV6-2 or TRBV6-3 and J usage is TRBJ1-1, with TRBD1 matching over 8 bases. Germline V CDR1 and CDR2: MNHEY, SVGEGT. V lost 4 bases, J lost 5 bases, and 6 bases stayed unmatched. The CDR3 has 14 residues. The CDR3 bases are TGTGCCAGCAGTTGGCAGGGGGCGGGAACTGAAGCTTTCTTT. Encoded protein: CASSWQGAGTEAFF.

The V call is TRBV29-1, the J call TRBJ1-2; D unresolved. V was trimmed by 0 bases and J by 5 bases, leaving 13 bases between them. The V gene's germline CDR1 is SQVTM and CDR2 ANQGSEA. The CDR3 is made up of 14 amino acids. CDR3 sequence reads: CSVEDLGVEYGYTF. In nucleotides, the CDR3 is TGCAGCGTTGAAGATCTCGGGGTAGAATATGGCTACACCTTC.

This chain links TRBV6-2 or TRBV6-3 with TRBJ2-1, with 8 nucleotides matching TRBD2. The germline CDR1 and CDR2 sequences are MNHEY and SVGEGT. The CDR3 totals 14 residues. Trimming at V came to 5 bases and at J to 7 bases, leaving 7 bases not matched to a gene. The CDR3 DNA reads as TGTGCCAGCAGTCCCAACATAGCGGGAAATGAGCAGTTCTTC. Amino acid sequence: CASSPNIAGNEQFF.

The chain has TRBV7-9 and TRBJ2-1, with a weak D call TRBD2 (6 bases). Between the trimmed V and J ends, which lost 2 bases and 1 base, there was a span of 21 bases. Germline CDR1 and CDR2: SEHNR and FQNEAQ (reference sequence). This CDR3 is built from 19 residues. CDR3 nucleotides: TGTGCCAGCAGCTTAACCCCTTCGTTCGGGAGACCGTCCTACAATGAGCAGTTCTTC. This encodes CASSLTPSFGRPSYNEQFF.

The genes are TRBV6-5 and TRBJ2-7; 9 nucleotides match TRBD1. The trim removed 2 bases at V and 1 base at J, leaving 3 bases unmatched. The length of the CDR3 is 15 residues. Germline CDR1 and CDR2: MNHEY and SVGAGI. In DNA, the CDR3 is TGTGCCAGCAGTTACGGGACAGGGACTTCCTACGAGCAGTACTTC. As protein: CASSYGTGTSYEQYF.

The V call is TRBV28, the J call TRBJ1-2; 8 bases line up with TRBD1. This CDR3 region has 16 residues. V lost 8 bases and J lost 4; bases outside the gene matches: 15. Germline V gene data show CDR1 as MDHEN and CDR2 as SYDVKM. CDR3: CASGQDRGRLSYGYTF. Here the CDR3 DNA reads TGTGCCAGCGGACAAGACAGGGGTCGACTAAGCTATGGCTACACCTTC.

This clone was detected only a few times. The chain carries TRBV19 and TRBJ2-1, with 9 bases fitting TRBD2. This CDR3 has 15 residues. Germline assignment: CDR1 LNHDA and CDR2 SQIVND (reference sequence). V was clipped by 5 bases and J by 2 bases; unmatched bases: 4. CDR3 protein: CASSLGTSPYNEQFF. The CDR3 DNA reads as TGTGCCAGTAGTCTCGGGACTAGCCCCTACAATGAGCAGTTCTTC.

CDR3 nucleotides: TGTGCCAGCTCACCACAACAGGGGGCCTCCTACGAGCAGTACTTC. This sequence encodes CASSPQQGASYEQYF. The chain uses TRBV18 and TRBJ2-7; TRBD1 aligns across 9 bases. CDR1 and CDR2 (germline): KGHSH, LQKENI. J lost 0 bases, V lost 1 base, and 1 base had no gene match. CDR3 length: 15 amino acids.

V gene TRBV14 combines with J gene TRBJ2-5, with D perhaps matching TRBD2 (6 bases). Trimming removed 4 bases from V and 5 bases from J, with 14 bases in between. CDR3 length: 14 amino acids. Germline-derived CDR1 and CDR2 are SGHDN and FVKESK. CDR3 loop: CASSRDLGDETQYF. The CDR3 DNA sequence: TGTGCCAGCAGCCGGGACTTGGGTGATGAGACCCAGTACTTC.

This chain connects TRBV18 to TRBJ2-3; 8 bases match TRBD2. The germline V gene has CDR1 KGHSH and CDR2 LQKENI. The V gene end was trimmed by 4 bases and the J gene end by 5 bases; junction bases not matched to a gene: 11. The CDR3 spans 16 residues. DNA of the CDR3: TGTGCCAGCTCACGCCTACTAGCGGAGGCGAGAGATACGCAGTATTTT. It codes for CASSRLLAEARDTQYF. Using reference TRBV18 and TRBJ2-3 for the parts outside the CDR3, the full variable domain is NAGVMQNPRHLVRRRGQEARLRCSPMKGHSHVYWYRQLPEEGLKFMVYLQKENIIDESGMPKERFSAEFPKEGPSILRIQQVVRGDSAAYFCASSRLLAEARDTQYFGPGTRLTVL.

The V gene is TRBV5-1, the J gene TRBJ1-3; perhaps TRBD1 as D (6 bases). This CDR3 contains 14 residues. Trimming removed 4 bases at V and 5 bases at J, with 13 bases between. CDR1 is SGHRS, CDR2 YFSETQ, per germline. This CDR3 reads CASSQDRRRNTIYF. DNA of the CDR3: TGCGCCAGCAGCCAAGACAGGCGCCGAAACACCATATATTTT.

This chain connects TRBV2 to TRBJ2-1; D perhaps matches TRBD2 (7 bases). Trimming pared 4 bases from V and 10 bases from J, leaving 20 bases between. This CDR3 is built from 15 residues. The germline CDR1 and CDR2 sequences are SNHLY and FYNNEI. This CDR3 is CASSARGAGSVEQFF. CDR3 sequence (DNA): TGTGCCAGCAGTGCCCGGGGGGCGGGATCTGTGGAGCAGTTCTTC.

This chain joins TRBV7-8 and TRBJ2-3; D perhaps matches TRBD1 (6 bases). There are 18 residues in the CDR3. Per germline, CDR1 SGHVS and CDR2 FQNEAQ. V shed 1 base and J shed 3 bases, with 20 bases lying between them. The CDR3 DNA reads TGTGCCAGCAGCTTAGAGTCGAGGGGGTGGATAGGGACAGATACGCAGTATTTT. Protein: CASSLESRGWIGTDTQYF.

V and J are TRBV5-5 and TRBJ2-5; the match to TRBD1 covers 7 bases. The CDR3 is 15 residues long. The junction had 10 bases not matched to a gene; V was cut back by 1 base and J by 7 bases. Germline CDR1 reads SGHKS; CDR2 reads YYEKEE (reference sequence). The CDR3 DNA is TGTGCCAGCAGCTTGATTCGACAGGGTTTGGCGACCCAGTACTTC. Translation gives CASSLIRQGLATQYF.

This chain uses TRBV5-1 with TRBJ2-3, with 9 bases lining up with TRBD2. Germline V gene lookup returns CDR1 SGHRS and CDR2 YFSETQ. The CDR3 spans 16 residues. The junction had 6 bases not matched to a gene; V was cut back by 1 base and J by 3 bases. CDR3 bases: TGCGCCAGCAGCTTGTTTGGAGCGGGGGGAACAGATACGCAGTATTTT. Encoded protein: CASSLFGAGGTDTQYF.

The V call is TRBV20-1, the J call TRBJ2-7; possible D gene TRBD1, 6 bases. Between the trimmed V and J ends, which lost 3 bases and 0 bases, there was a span of 12 bases. Germline CDR1 reads DFQATT; CDR2 reads SNEGSKA (reference sequence). The CDR3 spans 14 residues. CDR3 residues: CSASRQGSSYEQYF. The CDR3, as DNA: TGCAGTGCTAGTCGGCAGGGGTCCTCCTACGAGCAGTACTTC.

CDR3 sequence (DNA): TGTGCCAGCAGCGTAGATTTAACCGGGACAGGGAATTCACCCCTCCACTTT. Protein sequence: CASSVDLTGTGNSPLHF. The chain links TRBV9 to TRBJ1-6, with 9 bases aligning to TRBD1. Germline CDR1 and CDR2: SGDLS and YYNGEE. This CDR3 comprises 17 residues. The trim removed 0 bases at V and 7 bases at J, leaving 8 bases unmatched.

The J gene is TRBJ1-2, the V gene TRBV28, with no clear D. The V end was cut by 4 bases, the J end by 3 bases, with 15 bases between. There are 15 residues in the CDR3. The germline V gene encodes CDR1 MDHEN and CDR2 SYDVKM. For the CDR3, the DNA is TGTGCCAGCAGTTCCTTCGTCAGCGGATACTATGGCTACACCTTC. Translated, it gives CASSSFVSGYYGYTF.

The genes are TRBV30 and TRBJ2-3; tentative D call: TRBD2 (7 bases). Trimming left V 1 base short and J 3 bases short, with 14 bases between. The CDR3 runs to 15 residues. Looked up from germline, CDR1 is GTSNPN and CDR2 is SVGIG (reference sequence). CDR3 coding DNA: TGTGCCTGGAGTGAAGGTGGGGGGGCGACAGATACGCAGTATTTT. It codes for CAWSEGGGATDTQYF. The full variable domain, rest sourced from reference TRBV30 and TRBJ2-3, is SQTIHQWPATLVQPVGSPLSLECTVEGTSNPNLYWYRQAAGRGLQLLFYSVGIGQISSEVPQNLSASRPQDRQFILSSKKLLLSDSGFYLCAWSEGGGATDTQYFGPGTRLTVL.

The chain carries TRBV4-2 and TRBJ2-3, with 8 nucleotides matching TRBD2. This CDR3 region has 17 residues. Germline loops: CDR1 LGHNA, CDR2 YNFKEQ. J gave up 2 bases and V 0 bases, and 7 bases lay outside the gene matches. The CDR3, as DNA: TGTGCCAGCAGCCAAGAATTAGCGGGGTTTACCACAGATACGCAGTATTTT. It is translated as CASSQELAGFTTDTQYF.

The chain is built from TRBV4-1 and TRBJ1-4; 8 bases fit TRBD1. The CDR3 covers 15 residues. J was trimmed by 6 bases and V by 3 bases; bases with no gene match: 6. Germline V lookup: CDR1 MGHRA, CDR2 YSYEKL. For the CDR3, the DNA is TGCGCCAGCAGCCAGGTACAACAGGGGGATGAAAAACTGTTTTTT. Protein: CASSQVQQGDEKLFF.

The chain uses TRBV11-2 and TRBJ1-2; TRBD1 matches at 8 bases. The CDR3 totals 14 residues. Per germline, CDR1 SGHAT and CDR2 FQNNGV. J was trimmed by 5 bases and V by 6 bases; bases with no gene match: 8. The CDR3 DNA reads as TGTGCCAGCAGTCAAGACAGGGGAGAATATGGCTACACCTTC. It encodes CASSQDRGEYGYTF.

This chain links TRBV3-1 (or the pseudogene TRBV3-2) with TRBJ1-2; D is uncertain. V was cut by 4 bases and J by 4 bases, with 19 bases left in between. Germline CDR1 is LGHDT and CDR2 is YNNKEL (reference sequence). The CDR3 runs to 16 residues. CDR3 nucleotides: TGTGCCAGCAGCCCGGGAGTAGGGTATGAGTCCTATGGCTACACCTTC. It encodes CASSPGVGYESYGYTF.

CDR3 sequence (DNA): TGTGCAAGTCGCTCCTTCCCGCGTGAGCAGTTCTTC. Protein: CASRSFPREQFF. This chain links TRBV12-2 with TRBJ2-1; TRBD2, the table's D call, lacks a check against the DNA. TRBV12-2 is labeled a pseudogene. This CDR3 has 12 amino acids.

The chain employs TRBV6-1 and TRBJ1-2; TRBD1 matches 8 bases. V was clipped by 2 bases and J by 7 bases; unmatched bases: 9. The germline V gene encodes CDR1 MNHNS and CDR2 SASEGT. This CDR3 has 15 residues. The CDR3 DNA reads as TGTGCCAGCAGTGAACCACTGTCGGACAGGGTTGGCTACACCTTC. Encoded protein: CASSEPLSDRVGYTF.